This passage covers 28 T cell receptor beta chains from one sample sequenced in a study of blood T cell repertoires in COVID-19. Sequencing was performed with immunoSEQ multiplex PCR; in TCRdb, only in-frame clones are kept and a portion is missing. There are 200,000 to 250,000 clones in the sample; roughly 75% occur only once, and 5.5% to 7% lies in the top ten. The sample was peripheral blood. The receptors were sampled from a woman in her 70s with acute or convalescent COVID-19.

The chain recombines TRBV30 with TRBJ2-2, with 14 bases lining up with TRBD2. CDR1 is GTSNPN and CDR2 is SVGIG in the germline V gene (reference sequence). Trimming cost V 5 bases and J 3 bases; bases outside gene matches: 8. The CDR3 consists of 17 residues. The CDR3 DNA follows: TGTGCCTGGGGATTCACGGGACTAGCGGGAGACACCGGGGAGCTGTTTTTT. The encoded protein is CAWGFTGLAGDTGELFF. Full variable domain (remainder filled in from reference TRBV30 and TRBJ2-2): SQTIHQWPATLVQPVGSPLSLECTVEGTSNPNLYWYRQAAGRGLQLLFYSVGIGQISSEVPQNLSASRPQDRQFILSSKKLLLSDSGFYLCAWGFTGLAGDTGELFFGEGSRLTVL.

Written as DNA, the CDR3 is TGTGCCAGCAGTTTATTTAGCGGGAGGGGAACCCAAGAGACCCAGTACTTC. This encodes CASSLFSGRGTQETQYF. The rearrangement uses TRBV27 and TRBJ2-5; 11 nucleotides match TRBD2. This CDR3 contains 17 residues. Germline values: CDR1 MNHEY, CDR2 SMNVEV (reference sequence). Losses at the gene ends were 1 base for V and 1 base for J; bases not matched to a gene: 5.

The chain has TRBV29-1 and TRBJ2-7; 7 bases align to TRBD1. Germline V gene lookup returns CDR1 SQVTM and CDR2 ANQGSEA. The CDR3 has 13 residues. V lost 3 bases, J lost 5 bases, and 7 bases stayed unmatched. The CDR3 sequence: CSVESRGKDEQYF. The CDR3 region has the DNA TGCAGCGTTGAGTCCAGGGGGAAGGACGAGCAGTACTTC.

This clone was counted only a few times. This chain links TRBV11-3 with TRBJ2-1, with a tentative D call TRBD2 (6 bases). CDR3 length: 13 amino acids. Trimming pared 8 bases from V and 0 bases from J, leaving 8 bases between. Per germline, CDR1 SGHNT and CDR2 YENEEA. CDR3 bases: TGTGCCAGCGGGAGGCCCTCCTACAATGAGCAGTTCTTC. It yields the protein CASGRPSYNEQFF. Together with reference TRBV11-3 and TRBJ2-1, the CDR3 gives the full variable domain: EAGVVQSPRYKIIEKKQPVAFWCNPISGHNTLYWYLQNLGQGPELLIRYENEEAVDDSQLPKDRFSAERLKGVDSTLKIQPAELGDSAVYLCASGRPSYNEQFFGPGTRLTVL.

The rearrangement links TRBV2 to TRBJ1-5; 9 bases align to TRBD1. In germline, CDR1 is SNHLY, CDR2 FYNNEI. This CDR3 region has 14 residues. After removal of 8 bases from V and 5 bases from J, the junction contained 7 bases not matched to a gene. CDR3 nucleotides: TGTGCCAGCCAACAGGGGGCGGTCTATCAGCCCCAGCATTTT. Encoded protein: CASQQGAVYQPQHF.

The sample holds one count of this clone. The chain has TRBV29-1 and TRBJ2-7, with D unclear. The V end was cut by 4 bases, the J end by 0 bases, with 10 bases between. The CDR3 is 13 residues long. Germline CDR1 SQVTM, CDR2 ANQGSEA. The CDR3 DNA reads TGCAGCGTTGTTGGTCAGTACTCCTACGAGCAGTACTTC. Protein: CSVVGQYSYEQYF.

DNA of the CDR3: TGTGCCAGCAGCTTAGGGACAGGGCGGTTCGGGGAGCTGTTTTTT. Its protein product is CASSLGTGRFGELFF. The genes are TRBV5-6 and TRBJ2-2; 9 positions agree with TRBD1. The trim removed 2 bases at V and 7 bases at J, leaving 6 bases unmatched. Germline V gene sequence: CDR1 SGHDT, CDR2 YYEEEE. This CDR3 has 15 residues.

This clone was recorded only once. This sequence joins TRBV28 and TRBJ1-2; maybe TRBD1 (6 bases). The V end was cut by 7 bases, the J end by 6 bases, with 18 bases between. CDR3 length: 14 residues. The V gene's germline CDR1 is MDHEN and CDR2 SYDVKM. The CDR3 nucleotides are TGTGCCAGCATCCGGGACACCTTCATCGATGGCTACACCTTC. Its translation is CASIRDTFIDGYTF.

The V gene is TRBV9, the J gene TRBJ1-2; 7 bases align to TRBD1. With V trimmed by 3 bases and J by 2 bases, 16 bases remained unmatched. The germline CDR1 and CDR2 sequences are SGDLS and YYNGEE. The CDR3 has 18 residues. The DNA of the CDR3 is TGTGCCAGCAGCGGGGCGTACAGGGGCCGCCCTCTCAACTATGGCTACACCTTC. Its translation is CASSGAYRGRPLNYGYTF.

The genes are TRBV27 and TRBJ2-1; 9 bases match TRBD2. The CDR3 has 12 residues. The J segment lost 6 bases and the V segment lost 7 bases, leaving 1 base of the junction unmatched. Germline CDR1 reads MNHEY; CDR2 reads SMNVEV (reference sequence). For the CDR3, the DNA is TGTGCCAGCACGACTAGCGGCAATGAGCAGTTCTTC. Translated: CASTTSGNEQFF.

The chain joins TRBV6-5 to TRBJ2-3; D is unclear. The length of the CDR3 is 13 residues. Per the germline V gene, CDR1 is MNHEY and CDR2 is SVGAGI. The V end lost 10 bases, the J end lost 1 base, and 12 bases lay between the germline ends. CDR3 residues: CATTLLRTDTQYF. In DNA, the CDR3 is TGTGCCACCACCCTACTCCGCACAGATACGCAGTATTTT.

The V call is TRBV21-1, the J call TRBJ2-5; the table's TRBD2 call for D was not verified on the DNA. TRBV21-1 represents a pseudogene. The CDR3 has 16 residues. The CDR3 DNA is TGTGCCAGCAGCACGTCCGGGACTAGCGGGAGAGAGACCCAGTACTTC. Protein sequence: CASSTSGTSGRETQYF.

This rearrangement joins TRBV19 to TRBJ2-7; TRBD2 is a possible D gene (7 bases). The V and J ends lost 10 bases and 6 bases respectively, with 16 bases between them. Germline CDR1 and CDR2: LNHDA and SQIVND (reference sequence). The CDR3 is made up of 12 amino acids. CDR3 in amino acids: CATSLGGGEQYF. The CDR3 DNA reads TGTGCCACTAGCCTAGGGGGGGGCGAGCAGTACTTC.

The V call is TRBV28, the J call TRBJ1-1, with 7 positions matching TRBD1. With 2 bases clipped from V and 1 base from J, the junction kept 7 bases outside the gene matches. Germline V lookup: CDR1 MDHEN, CDR2 SYDVKM. The CDR3 is 16 amino acids. This CDR3 reads CASSLRQGKGNTEAFF. The CDR3 coding sequence is TGTGCCAGCAGTTTAAGACAGGGAAAGGGGAACACTGAAGCTTTCTTT.

The CDR3 nucleotides read TGTGCCAGCCGGGACAGTCTTAGCTACGAGCAGTACTTC. Its protein is CASRDSLSYEQYF. The rearrangement joins TRBV6-5 to TRBJ2-7, with 7 nucleotides matching TRBD1. J was trimmed by 3 bases and V by 8 bases; bases with no gene match: 7. The CDR3 runs 13 residues. The germline V gene has CDR1 MNHEY and CDR2 SVGAGI.

This chain links TRBV5-5 with TRBJ2-7, with 7 nucleotides matching TRBD2. This CDR3 is 14 amino acids long. The germline gives CDR1 SGHKS, CDR2 YYEKEE (reference sequence). Trimming at V came to 2 bases and at J to 5 bases, leaving 7 bases not matched to a gene. DNA for the CDR3: TGTGCCAGCAGCTTTGGCGGGAGTCGCAACGAGCAGTACTTC. The encoded protein is CASSFGGSRNEQYF.

This chain uses TRBV4-1 with TRBJ2-7; D remains ambiguous. The CDR3 has 15 amino acids. V lost 0 bases and J lost 2, with 11 bases in between. Germline V gives CDR1 MGHRA, CDR2 YSYEKL. CDR3 nucleotide sequence: TGCGCCAGCAGCCAAGAATTAGCCTATACCTACGAGCAGTACTTC. This gives the protein CASSQELAYTYEQYF.

This chain links TRBV5-1 with TRBJ1-4; D gene unclear. There are 15 residues in the CDR3. Trimming removed 4 bases at V and 2 bases at J, with 12 bases between. CDR1 SGHRS and CDR2 YFSETQ come from the germline V gene. In nucleotides, the CDR3 is TGCGCCAGCAGCGATGCTGAGGAGACTAATGAAAAACTGTTTTTT. This encodes CASSDAEETNEKLFF.

CDR3 region: CASSIGQGARAFF. As DNA, the CDR3 is TGTGCCAGTAGTATAGGCCAGGGGGCTAGGGCTTTCTTT. The chain recombines TRBV19 with TRBJ1-1; 8 nucleotides line up with TRBD1. CDR1 LNHDA and CDR2 SQIVND come from the germline V gene (reference sequence). This CDR3 has 13 residues. V lost 1 base and J lost 11; bases outside the gene matches: 6.

The chain has TRBV28 and TRBJ1-2, with D perhaps TRBD1 (6 bases). The CDR3 totals 11 residues. V gave up 6 bases and J gave up 6 bases, with 8 bases separating them. Germline CDR1 and CDR2: MDHEN and SYDVKM. The CDR3 reads CASSNRDGYTF. In DNA, the CDR3 is TGTGCCAGCAGCAACAGGGATGGCTACACCTTC.

The sample holds a few counts of this clone. The genes are TRBV19 and TRBJ2-1; 14 positions match TRBD2. CDR1 is LNHDA and CDR2 is SQIVND in the germline V gene (reference sequence). The CDR3 length is 16 residues. J was trimmed by 5 bases and V by 5 bases; bases with no gene match: 5. DNA for the CDR3: TGTGCCAGTAGTCCTCTGACTAGCGGGAGGGACAATGAGCAGTTCTTC. This translates into CASSPLTSGRDNEQFF.

The rearrangement links TRBV20-1 to TRBJ1-2; D gene uncertain. The germline V gene has CDR1 DFQATT and CDR2 SNEGSKA (reference sequence). V was cut by 3 bases and J by 2 bases, with 13 bases left in between. The CDR3 loop spans 14 amino acids. The CDR3 protein is CSASGQSPNYGYTF. In DNA form, the CDR3 reads TGCAGTGCTAGTGGTCAAAGCCCCAACTATGGCTACACCTTC.

V is TRBV27 and J is TRBJ1-4; 7 nucleotides line up with TRBD1. V was pared by 5 bases and J by 9 bases, with 15 bases of the junction left unmatched. From germline, CDR1 is MNHEY and CDR2 SMNVEV (reference sequence). The CDR3 is 16 amino acids. CDR3 sequence (DNA): TGTGCCAGCAGTCCAGCGACAGGGAGAGCCGAGAAAAAACTGTTTTTT. Amino acids: CASSPATGRAEKKLFF. The variable domain in full, with the rest retrieved from reference TRBV27 and TRBJ1-4, is EAQVTQNPRYLITVTGKKLTVTCSQNMNHEYMSWYRQDPGLGLRQIYYSMNVEVTDKGDVPEGYKVSRKEKRNFPLILESPSPNQTSLYFCASSPATGRAEKKLFFGSGTQLSVL.

V and J are TRBV6-5 and TRBJ1-3; tentatively, D is TRBD1 (6 bases). The germline V and J ends were trimmed by 7 bases and 0 bases, with 10 bases remaining between them. The CDR3 contains 14 residues. In germline, CDR1 is MNHEY, CDR2 SVGAGI. CDR3 sequence (DNA): TGTGCCAGCAATAACAGGGACTCTGGAAACACCATATATTTT. Translation: CASNNRDSGNTIYF.

The rearrangement joins TRBV29-1 to TRBJ2-5; perhaps TRBD2 as D (6 bases). Trimming left V 8 bases short and J 2 bases short, with 12 bases between. The V gene's germline CDR1 is SQVTM and CDR2 ANQGSEA. The CDR3 is 12 amino acids. This CDR3 reads CSIGGQQETQYF. CDR3 in DNA: TGCAGCATCGGAGGGCAGCAAGAGACCCAGTACTTC.

The chain combines TRBV2 with TRBJ2-5, with a tentative D call TRBD1 (6 bases). CDR3 length: 14 amino acids. The germline CDR1 and CDR2 sequences are SNHLY and FYNNEI. With 6 bases removed from V and 2 bases from J, the gap between germline ends came to 13 bases. This CDR3 reads CASSLTGLQETQYF. For the CDR3, the DNA is TGTGCCAGCAGCCTGACAGGTTTGCAAGAGACCCAGTACTTC.

The chain recombines TRBV2 with TRBJ2-5; possible D gene TRBD1, 6 bases. The germline gives CDR1 SNHLY, CDR2 FYNNEI. The CDR3 sequence is 14 residues long. V lost 8 bases, J lost 2 bases, and 15 bases lay in between. The CDR3 loop reads CASGGSGRQETQYF. In nucleotides, the CDR3 is TGTGCCAGCGGGGGCTCTGGCCGGCAAGAGACCCAGTACTTC.

The sample holds one count of this clone. The chain joins TRBV7-2 to TRBJ1-2; no definite D call. The CDR3 is made up of 14 amino acids. Trimming removed 2 bases at V and 0 bases at J, with 7 bases between. Looked up from germline, CDR1 is SGHTA and CDR2 is FQGNSA. The CDR3 DNA reads as TGTGCCAGCAGCTTATCCATGTCTAACTATGGCTACACCTTC. The encoded protein is CASSLSMSNYGYTF.